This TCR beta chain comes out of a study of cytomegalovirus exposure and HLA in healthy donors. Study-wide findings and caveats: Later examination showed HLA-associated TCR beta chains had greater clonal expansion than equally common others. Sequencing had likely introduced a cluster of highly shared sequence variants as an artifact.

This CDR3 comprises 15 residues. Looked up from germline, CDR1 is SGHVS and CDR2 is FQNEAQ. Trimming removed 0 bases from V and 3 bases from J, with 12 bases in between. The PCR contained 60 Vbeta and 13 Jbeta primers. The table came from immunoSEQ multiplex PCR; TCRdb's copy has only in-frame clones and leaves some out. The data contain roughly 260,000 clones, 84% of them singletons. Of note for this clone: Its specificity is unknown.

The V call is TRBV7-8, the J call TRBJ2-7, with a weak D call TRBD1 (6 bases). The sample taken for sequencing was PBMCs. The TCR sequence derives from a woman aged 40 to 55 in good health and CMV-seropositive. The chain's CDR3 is CASSLARAGVYEQYF. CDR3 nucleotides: TGTGCCAGCAGCTTAGCCCGCGCAGGGGTCTACGAGCAGTACTTC.